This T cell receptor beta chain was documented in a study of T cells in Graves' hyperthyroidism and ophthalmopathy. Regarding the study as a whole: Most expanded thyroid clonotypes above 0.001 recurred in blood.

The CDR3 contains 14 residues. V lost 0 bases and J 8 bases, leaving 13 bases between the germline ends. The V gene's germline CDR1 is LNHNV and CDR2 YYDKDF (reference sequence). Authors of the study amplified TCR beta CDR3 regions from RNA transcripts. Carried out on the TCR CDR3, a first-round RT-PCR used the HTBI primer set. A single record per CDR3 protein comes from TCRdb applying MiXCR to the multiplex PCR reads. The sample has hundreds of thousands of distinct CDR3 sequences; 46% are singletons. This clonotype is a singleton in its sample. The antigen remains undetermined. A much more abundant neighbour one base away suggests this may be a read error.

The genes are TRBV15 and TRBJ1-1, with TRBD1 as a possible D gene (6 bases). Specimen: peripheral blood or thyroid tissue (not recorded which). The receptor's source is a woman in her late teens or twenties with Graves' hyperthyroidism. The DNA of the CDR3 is TGTGCCACCAGCAGAGATCGGGGGGGCCCGGAAGCTTTCTTT. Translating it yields CATSRDRGGPEAFF. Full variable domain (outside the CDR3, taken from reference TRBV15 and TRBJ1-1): DAMVIQNPRYQVTQFGKPVTLSCSQTLNHNVMYWYQQKSSQAPKLLFHYYDKDFNNEADTPDNFQSRRPNTSFCFLDIRSPGLGDTAMYLCATSRDRGGPEAFFGQGTRLTVV.